This record concerns one T cell receptor beta chain sequence. Its antigen is as yet unknown. Trimming took 4 bases from V and 2 from J, leaving 13 bases between them. The germline V gene has CDR1 MNHEY and CDR2 SVGEGT. The CDR3 is 15 residues long. The sample belongs to a study of T cell responses to AZD1222 COVID-19 vaccine. The study, taken as a whole, reports: Breadth and depth of Spike-specific TCRs rose after two AZD1222 doses. Among spike-specific TCRs, nearly half reportedly target unmutated variant regions. Spike was spanned by vaccine-associated CD4 TCRs, with dominance at 160-218 and 743-854.

Clones were sequenced by immunoSEQ multiplex PCR, and TCRdb holds only the in-frame ones, with some missing. This sample has 120,000 to 150,000 clones, with under 95% found just once. This chain connects TRBV6-2 or TRBV6-3 to TRBJ2-3, with D possibly being TRBD1 (5 bases). Sequences were derived from peripheral blood, sampled on day 0 of AZD1222 vaccination. The clonotype was recovered from an adult in good health. The CDR3 DNA is TGTGCCAGCAGTTCGCAGGGCTCCACCACAGATACGCAGTATTTT. This encodes CASSSQGSTTDTQYF.